This entry lists 4 T cell receptor beta chains sequenced from one sample in a study of siplizumab effects on memory and regulatory T cells. TCRdb's table, derived via immunoSEQ multiplex PCR, lists solely in-frame clones and lacks some. The sample lists 10,000 or so clones, approximately 40% occurring once. Cells from the mixed lymphocyte reaction underwent coculture for roughly six days at 37 degrees C. These receptors' antigens are unknown. The specimen was CFSE-low (dividing) CD8+ T cells sorted from an allogeneic mixed lymphocyte reaction. The source is a human donor in good health; the cells came from an allogeneic mixed lymphocyte reaction.

Only one count was recorded for this clone. The CDR3 sequence is CSVESQGNEQYF. In nucleotides, the CDR3 is TGCAGCGTTGAGTCACAGGGGAACGAGCAGTACTTC. The chain is built from TRBV29-1 and TRBJ2-7; 7 positions match TRBD1. The CDR3 length is 12 residues. Losses at the gene ends were 3 bases for V and 5 bases for J; bases not matched to a gene: 4. Looked up from germline, CDR1 is SQVTM and CDR2 is ANQGSEA.

In its sample, this clone is medium-sized (0.01 to 0.1%). Other nucleotide sequences from this sample produce the same CDR3. The V call is TRBV5-1, the J call TRBJ2-1, with 7 nucleotides matching TRBD1. This CDR3 contains 16 residues. Losses at the gene ends were 0 bases for V and 1 base for J; bases not matched to a gene: 4. In germline, CDR1 is SGHRS, CDR2 YFSETQ. This chain's CDR3 is CASSLGVTGSYNEQFF. The CDR3 DNA reads as TGCGCCAGCAGCTTGGGGGTGACAGGGTCCTACAATGAGCAGTTCTTC.

This clone was observed a few times. The CDR3 loop is CASSYGQRQPQHF. The CDR3 DNA is TGTGCCAGCAGTTATGGACAACGTCAGCCCCAGCATTTT. J is TRBJ1-5 and V is TRBV6-5, with a weak D call TRBD1 (5 bases). The CDR3 consists of 13 residues. Trimming pared 3 bases from V and 6 bases from J, leaving 9 bases between. From germline, CDR1 is MNHEY and CDR2 SVGAGI.

This clone has just a few counts. CDR3 coding DNA: TGTGCCAGCGCTGACAGAGACAAATCTGGAAACACCATATATTTT. It translates to CASADRDKSGNTIYF. The chain has TRBV6-1 and TRBJ1-3, with D tentatively TRBD1 (5 bases). This CDR3 spans 15 amino acids. CDR1 is MNHNS and CDR2 is SASEGT in the germline V gene. Between the trimmed V and J ends, which lost 8 bases and 1 base, there was a span of 15 bases.